A single sample is the source of the 7 T cell receptor beta chains below, sequenced in a study of T cells in Graves' hyperthyroidism and ophthalmopathy. Amplification yielded TCR beta CDR3 regions, with RNA transcripts as the source. An initial round of RT-PCR targeting the TCR CDR3 relied on the HTBI primer set. TCRdb recomputed calls from the multiplex PCR reads with MiXCR, one row per CDR3 protein. Of about 840,000 distinct CDR3 sequences in the sample, 38% were seen once. Sequenced sample: blood. Receptor source: a man aged 18 to 29 with Graves' hyperthyroidism.

The CDR3 nucleotides read TGTGCCACATCTCAGAAAGGGAACACTGAAGCTTTCTTT. This sequence encodes CATSQKGNTEAFF. The genes are TRBV19 and TRBJ1-1; D unresolved. The CDR3 is 13 amino acids. The germline V gene encodes CDR1 LNHDA and CDR2 SQIVND (reference sequence). Trimming removed 10 bases from V and 1 base from J, with 13 bases in between.

A word on this clonotype: A much more abundant neighbour one base away suggests this may be a read error. This chain connects TRBV7-3 to TRBJ2-5; D is unresolved. Germline CDR1 is SGHTA and CDR2 is FQGTGA. This CDR3 has 15 residues. The DNA of the CDR3 is TGTGCCAGCAGCTTAGGTCGGGTGGACCAAGAGGCCCAGTACTTC. The encoded protein is CASSLGRVDQEAQYF. Full variable domain (outside the CDR3, taken from reference TRBV7-3 and TRBJ2-5): GAGVSQTPSNKVTEKGKYVELRCDPISGHTALYWYRQSLGQGPEFLIYFQGTGAADDSGLPNDRFFAVRPEGSVSTLKIQRTERGDSAVYLCASSLGRVDQEAQYFGPGTRLLVL.

In its sample, this clonotype was seen many times. The chain is built from TRBV7-9 and TRBJ2-5, with D perhaps matching TRBD2 (6 bases). The V end lost 5 bases, the J end lost 3 bases, and 10 bases lay between the germline ends. The CDR3 runs to 13 residues. The germline CDR1 and CDR2 sequences are SEHNR and FQNEAQ (reference sequence). CDR3 sequence reads: CASSPLAEETQYF. CDR3 in DNA: TGTGCCAGCAGCCCTTTAGCGGAAGAGACCCAGTACTTC. Using reference TRBV7-9 and TRBJ2-5 for the parts outside the CDR3, the full variable domain is DTGVSQNPRHKITKRGQNVTFRCDPISEHNRLYWYRQTLGQGPEFLTYFQNEAQLEKSRLLSDRFSAERPKGSFSTLEIQRTEQGDSAMYLCASSPLAEETQYFGPGTRLLVL.

For this clonotype: Just one base apart from a much larger clone, this may be a read error. The chain is built from TRBV7-8 and TRBJ2-7; no clear D gene. This CDR3 is 12 amino acids long. Germline-derived CDR1 and CDR2 are SGHVS and FQNEAQ. The V end was cut by 7 bases, the J end by 2 bases, with 9 bases between. The DNA of the CDR3 is TGTGCCAGCACCGGGTGGGCCTACGAGCAGTACTTC. Translating it yields CASTGWAYEQYF.

To note about this clonotype: A read error may be the cause here, since a much bigger clone is one base away. The V gene is TRBV20-1, the J gene TRBJ2-5, with D maybe TRBD2 (6 bases). CDR1 and CDR2 from the germline V gene are DFQATT and SNEGSKA (reference sequence). The CDR3 length is 14 residues. CDR3 residues: CSARRVLGGETQCF. The CDR3 nucleotides are TGCAGTGCTAGAAGGGTTCTGGGAGGAGAGACCCAGTGCTTC.

The chain employs TRBV10-3 and TRBJ1-2, with a possible D match to TRBD1 (5 bases). There are 12 residues in the CDR3. From germline, CDR1 is ENHRY and CDR2 SYGVKD. V shed 10 bases and J shed 4 bases, with 13 bases lying between them. In DNA form, the CDR3 reads TGTGCCACCACCGGGGCAGGCTATGGCTACACCTTC. Translated: CATTGAGYGYTF.

This chain links TRBV15 with TRBJ2-3; a possible D gene is TRBD2 (6 bases). Germline CDR1 LNHNV, CDR2 YYDKDF (reference sequence). V was cut by 5 bases and J by 6 bases, with 12 bases left in between. The CDR3 consists of 13 residues. CDR3: CATSGGTEDTQYF. The CDR3 DNA reads as TGTGCCACCAGCGGGGGGACTGAGGATACGCAGTATTTT.